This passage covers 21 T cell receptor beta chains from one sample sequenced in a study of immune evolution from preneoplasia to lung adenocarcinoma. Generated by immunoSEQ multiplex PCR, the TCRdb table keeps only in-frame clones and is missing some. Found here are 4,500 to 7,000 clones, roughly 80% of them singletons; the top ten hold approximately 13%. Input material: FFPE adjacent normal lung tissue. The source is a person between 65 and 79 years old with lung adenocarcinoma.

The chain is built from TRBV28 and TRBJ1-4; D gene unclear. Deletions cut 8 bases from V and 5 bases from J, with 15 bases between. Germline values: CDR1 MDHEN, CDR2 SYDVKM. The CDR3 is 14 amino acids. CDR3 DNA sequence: TGTGCCAGCGTAAAGCTCCTACACAATGAAAAACTGTTTTTT. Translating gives CASVKLLHNEKLFF. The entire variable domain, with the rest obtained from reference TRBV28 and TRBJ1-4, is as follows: DVKVTQSSRYLVKRTGEKVFLECVQDMDHENMFWYRQDPGLGLRLIYFSYDVKMKEKGDIPEGYSVSREKKERFSLILESASTNQTSMYLCASVKLLHNEKLFFGSGTQLSVL.

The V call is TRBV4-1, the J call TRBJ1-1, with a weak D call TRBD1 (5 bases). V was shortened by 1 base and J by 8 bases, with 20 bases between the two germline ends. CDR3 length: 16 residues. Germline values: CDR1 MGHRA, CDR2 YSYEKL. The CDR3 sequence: CASSQGRAGHISEAFF. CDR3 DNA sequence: TGCGCCAGCAGCCAAGGTAGGGCAGGGCACATCTCAGAAGCTTTCTTT.

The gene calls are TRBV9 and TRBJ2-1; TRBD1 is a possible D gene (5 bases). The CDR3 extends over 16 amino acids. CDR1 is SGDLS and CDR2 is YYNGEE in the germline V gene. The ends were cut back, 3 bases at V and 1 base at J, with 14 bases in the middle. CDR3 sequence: CASSASVGASYNEQFF. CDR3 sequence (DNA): TGTGCCAGCAGCGCCTCGGTAGGGGCGTCCTACAATGAGCAGTTCTTC.

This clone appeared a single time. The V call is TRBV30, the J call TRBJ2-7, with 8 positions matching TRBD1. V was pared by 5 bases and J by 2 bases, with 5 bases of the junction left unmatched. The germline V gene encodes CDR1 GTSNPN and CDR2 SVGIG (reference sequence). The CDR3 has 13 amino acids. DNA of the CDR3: TGTGCCTGGCGAGAGACAGGGGCCTACGAGCAGTACTTC. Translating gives CAWRETGAYEQYF.

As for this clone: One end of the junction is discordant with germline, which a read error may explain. The CDR3 sequence is CASSLAGRRGTEAFF. DNA of the CDR3: TGTGCCAGCAGCCTAGCGGGACGGAGGGGGACAGAAGCTTTCTTT. The chain couples TRBV7-2 to TRBJ1-1, with D tentatively TRBD1 (6 bases). Germline CDR1 reads SGHTA; CDR2 reads FQGNSA. The CDR3 length is 15 residues. Combining the CDR3 with reference TRBV7-2 and TRBJ1-1 gives the whole variable domain GAGVSQSPSNKVTEKGKDVELRCDPISGHTALYWYRQSLGQGLEFLIYFQGNSAPDKSGLPSDRFSAERTGGSVSTLTIQRTQQEDSAVYLCASSLAGRRGTEAFFGQGTRLTVV.

In nucleotides, the CDR3 is TGTGCCAGCACCAAGGAGGGAAGTGGTGAAGCTTTCTTT. It translates to CASTKEGSGEAFF. The chain couples TRBV6-5 to TRBJ1-1; D is uncertain. V was shortened by 7 bases and J by 7 bases, with 16 bases between the two germline ends. The CDR3 runs to 13 residues. Germline V lookup: CDR1 MNHEY, CDR2 SVGAGI.

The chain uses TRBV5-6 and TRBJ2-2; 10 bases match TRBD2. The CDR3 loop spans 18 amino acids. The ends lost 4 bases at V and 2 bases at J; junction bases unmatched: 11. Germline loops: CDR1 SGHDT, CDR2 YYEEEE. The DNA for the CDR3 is TGTGCCAGCAGCCTCGTTTGGCTAGCGGGGGCCAACACCGGGGAGCTGTTTTTT. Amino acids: CASSLVWLAGANTGELFF.

The CDR3 bases are TGTGCCAGCAGCTTAGGAGGGACAGGGGTTGAAAAACTGTTTTTT. This codes for CASSLGGTGVEKLFF. The chain combines TRBV7-2 with TRBJ1-4, with TRBD1 matching over 10 bases. The junction had 3 bases not matched to a gene; V was cut back by 1 base and J by 7 bases. CDR1 and CDR2 (germline): SGHTA, FQGNSA. This CDR3 is 15 amino acids long.

CDR3 amino acids: CASSSTTGYRETQYF. CDR3 DNA sequence: TGTGCCAGCAGCTCAACCACAGGGTACCGGGAGACCCAGTACTTC. The chain employs TRBV7-6 and TRBJ2-5, with D possibly matching TRBD1 (6 bases). Germline V CDR1 and CDR2: SGHVS, FNYEAQ. The CDR3 is made up of 15 amino acids. Deletions cut 4 bases from V and 5 bases from J, with 17 bases between.

The DNA of the CDR3 is TGTGCCTGGAGTGTAACGGCAGGGAATTCACCCCTCCACTTT. It translates to CAWSVTAGNSPLHF. The V and J genes are TRBV30 and TRBJ1-6; D perhaps matches TRBD1 (5 bases). Trimming left V 0 bases short and J 7 bases short, with 10 bases between. The CDR3 consists of 14 residues. Per the germline V gene, CDR1 is GTSNPN and CDR2 is SVGIG (reference sequence).

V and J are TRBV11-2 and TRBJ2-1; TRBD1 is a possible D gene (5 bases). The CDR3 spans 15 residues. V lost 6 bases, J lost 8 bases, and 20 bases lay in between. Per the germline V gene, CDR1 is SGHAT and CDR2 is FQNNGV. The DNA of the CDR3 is TGTGCCAGCAGTTCTTACAGGAGTAGTTTAGATGAGCAGTTCTTC. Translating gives CASSSYRSSLDEQFF.

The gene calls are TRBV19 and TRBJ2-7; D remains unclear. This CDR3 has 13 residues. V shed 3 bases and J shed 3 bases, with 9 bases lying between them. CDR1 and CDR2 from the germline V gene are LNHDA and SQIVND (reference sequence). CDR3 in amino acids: CASSMGHNYEQYF. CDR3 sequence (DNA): TGTGCCAGTAGTATGGGCCACAACTACGAGCAGTACTTC. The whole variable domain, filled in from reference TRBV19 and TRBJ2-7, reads DGGITQSPKYLFRKEGQNVTLSCEQNLNHDAMYWYRQDPGQGLRLIYYSQIVNDFQKGDIAEGYSVSREKKESFPLTVTSAQKNPTAFYLCASSMGHNYEQYFGPGTRLTVT.

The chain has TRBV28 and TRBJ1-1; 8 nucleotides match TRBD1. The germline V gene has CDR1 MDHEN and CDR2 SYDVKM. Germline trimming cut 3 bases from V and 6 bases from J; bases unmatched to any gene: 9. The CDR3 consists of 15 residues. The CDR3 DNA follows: TGTGCCAGCAGTTTCGACAGGGGAATATGGGCTGAAGCTTTCTTT. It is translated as CASSFDRGIWAEAFF.

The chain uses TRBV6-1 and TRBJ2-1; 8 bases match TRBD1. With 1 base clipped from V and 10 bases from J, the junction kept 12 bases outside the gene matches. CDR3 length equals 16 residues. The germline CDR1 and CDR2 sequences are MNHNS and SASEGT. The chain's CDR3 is CASSEGRQGSVREQFF. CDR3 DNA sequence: TGTGCCAGCAGTGAAGGGAGACAGGGGTCAGTCAGGGAGCAGTTCTTC.

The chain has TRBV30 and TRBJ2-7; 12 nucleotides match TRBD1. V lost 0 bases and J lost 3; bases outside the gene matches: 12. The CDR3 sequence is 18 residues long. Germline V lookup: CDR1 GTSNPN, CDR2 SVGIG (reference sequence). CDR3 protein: CAWSVLGPGQGANYEQYF. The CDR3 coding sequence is TGTGCCTGGAGTGTACTTGGTCCGGGACAGGGGGCCAACTACGAGCAGTACTTC.

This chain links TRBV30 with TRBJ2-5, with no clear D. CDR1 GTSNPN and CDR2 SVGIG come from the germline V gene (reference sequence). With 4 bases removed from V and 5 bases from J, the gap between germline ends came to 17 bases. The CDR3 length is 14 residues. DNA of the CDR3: TGTGCCTGGATCTCTCCTGGTTCGTCCGAGACCCAGTACTTC. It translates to CAWISPGSSETQYF.

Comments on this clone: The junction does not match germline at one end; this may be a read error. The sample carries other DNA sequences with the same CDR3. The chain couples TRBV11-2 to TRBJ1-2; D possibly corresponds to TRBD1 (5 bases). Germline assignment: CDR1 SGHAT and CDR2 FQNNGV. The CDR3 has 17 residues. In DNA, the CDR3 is TGTGCCAGCAGCTTAGATCTAGGAGGGGCGCGGGACTATGGCTACACCTTT. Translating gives CASSLDLGGARDYGYTF. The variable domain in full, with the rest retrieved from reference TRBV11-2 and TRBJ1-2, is EAGVAQSPRYKIIEKRQSVAFWCNPISGHATLYWYQQILGQGPKLLIQFQNNGVVDDSQLPKDRFSAERLKGVDSTLKIQPAKLEDSAVYLCASSLDLGGARDYGYTFGSGTRLTVV.

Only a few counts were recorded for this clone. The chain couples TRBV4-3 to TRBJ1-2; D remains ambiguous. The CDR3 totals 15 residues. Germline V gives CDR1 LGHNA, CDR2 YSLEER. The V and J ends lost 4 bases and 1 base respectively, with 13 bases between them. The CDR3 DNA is TGCGCCAGCAGCCTTGCAAGGGCTAGTAACTATGGCTACACCTTC. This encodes CASSLARASNYGYTF.

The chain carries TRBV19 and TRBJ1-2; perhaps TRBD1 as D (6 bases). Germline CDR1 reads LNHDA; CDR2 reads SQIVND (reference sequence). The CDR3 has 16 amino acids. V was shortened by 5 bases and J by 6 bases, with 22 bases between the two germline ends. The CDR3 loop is CASSSTSRTELDGYTF. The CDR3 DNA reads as TGTGCCAGTAGTTCAACTTCCCGGACAGAACTAGATGGCTACACCTTC.

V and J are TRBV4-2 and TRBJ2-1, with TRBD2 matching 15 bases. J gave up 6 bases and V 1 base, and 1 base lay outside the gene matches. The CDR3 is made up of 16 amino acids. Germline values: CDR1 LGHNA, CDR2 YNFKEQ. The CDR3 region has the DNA TGTGCCAGCAGCCAAGGGGGACTAGCGGGGGGCAATGAGCAGTTCTTC. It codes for CASSQGGLAGGNEQFF.

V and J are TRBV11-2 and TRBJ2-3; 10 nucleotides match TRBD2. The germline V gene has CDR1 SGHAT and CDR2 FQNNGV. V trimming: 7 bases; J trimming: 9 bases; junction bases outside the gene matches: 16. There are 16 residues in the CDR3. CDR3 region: CASTPGNSGRAGTQYF. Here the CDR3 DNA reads TGTGCCAGCACCCCAGGGAACAGCGGGAGGGCCGGGACGCAGTATTTT.